The rows below give T cell receptor beta chains drawn from one sample of a study of Ad26.COV2.S vaccination and SARS-CoV-2 variants. Profiling relied on immunoSEQ multiplex PCR, and the TCRdb table lists in-frame clones only, not all of them. The sample carries 300,000 to 350,000 clones, 88% recorded once. The input for sequencing was peripheral blood, taken in a trial of Ad26.COV2.S vaccine versus placebo. These receptors came from a person aged 18 to 59 who received the Ad26.COV2.S COVID-19 vaccine or a placebo. CDR3s include the opening cysteine and the closing phenylalanine or tryptophan. D genes are given only for firm matches. Only some rows state a clone size, as once, few, many or a class for expanded clones.

>-|14|TRBV29-1|TRBJ1-1|-
TGCAGCGTTGATGTGAACCGGGACATTTCTGGGACTTTCTTT
CSVDVNRDISGTFF
>-|14|TRBV30|TRBJ1-5|TRBD1
TGTGCCTGGCGACCGGGACAGGGGCATCAGCCCCAGCATTTT
CAWRPGQGHQPQHF
>-|16|TRBV27|TRBJ2-1|-
TGTGCCAGCATAGGAATTCGGGGGAGCTCCTACAATGAGCAGTTCTTC
CASIGIRGSSYNEQFF
>-|14|TRBV6-5|TRBJ1-4|-
TGTGCCAGCAGTTACGAAGGGGGAAGCGAAAAACTGTTTTTT
CASSYEGGSEKLFF
>-|12|TRBV12-3/TRBV12-4|TRBJ2-4|-
TGTGCCAGCAGTCCGGCCGGAAACATTCAGTACTTC
CASSPAGNIQYF
>-|14|TRBV28|TRBJ2-2|-
TGTGCCAGCAGGCCCGGGACCTACACCGGGGAGCTGTTTTTT
CASRPGTYTGELFF
>-|13|TRBV27|TRBJ1-1|-
TGTGCCAGCCAATCTGGGGGGCGTACTGAAGCTTTCTTT
CASQSGGRTEAFF
>-|14|TRBV28|TRBJ2-7|-
TGTGCCAGCAGTTTAGGCGGCAGGGGTTACGAGCAGTACTTC
CASSLGGRGYEQYF
>-|18|TRBV19|TRBJ1-5|TRBD1
TGTGCCAGTAGACGCTCCCTCGGACAGGGGGATTTAGATCAGCCCCAGCATTTT
CASRRSLGQGDLDQPQHF
>-|15|TRBV11-3|TRBJ2-3|TRBD1
TGTGCCAGCAGCTTGGGCGGGACAGGGGCGAATACGCAGTATTTT
CASSLGGTGANTQYF
>-|14|TRBV5-4|TRBJ2-5|TRBD1
TGTGCCAGCAGTAGGGACAGGGGGCGGGAGACCCAGTACTTC
CASSRDRGRETQYF
>-|14|TRBV5-4|TRBJ2-3|TRBD2
TGTGCCAGCAGCTTAGCGGGAGGTGGGGATACGCAGTATTTT
CASSLAGGGDTQYF
>-|14|TRBV5-5|TRBJ2-7|TRBD2
TGTGCCAGCAGCTTCGGGACTAGCGGGAGCGAGCAGTACTTC
CASSFGTSGSEQYF
>once|13|TRBV6-5|TRBJ1-5|-
TGTGCCAGCAGTCAGGGGATAGGTCAGCCCCAGCATTTT
CASSQGIGQPQHF
>-|15|TRBV7-2|TRBJ2-1|TRBD2
TGTGCCAGCAGCTTACTAGCGGGAATGACGAATGAGCAGTTCTTC
CASSLLAGMTNEQFF
>-|10|TRBV6-6|TRBJ2-7|-
TGTGCCACTAAGCAGGGCGAGCAGTACTTC
CATKQGEQYF
>-|15|TRBV10-2|TRBJ2-3|TRBD1
TGCGCCAGCAGCCTCGTGGACAGGGCCACAGATACGCAGTATTTT
CASSLVDRATDTQYF
>once|15|TRBV15|TRBJ2-5|TRBD2
TGTGCCACCAGCAGAACTAGCGGGAGAGGAGAGACCCAGTACTTC
CATSRTSGRGETQYF
>-|15|TRBV11-3|TRBJ2-2|-
TGTGCCAGCAGCTTTGGGGGAGCGAACACCGGGGAGCTGTTTTTT
CASSFGGANTGELFF
>-|13|TRBV12-3/TRBV12-4|TRBJ1-1|-
TGTGCCAGCAGTTTGGGATTTAACACTGAAGCTTTCTTT
CASSLGFNTEAFF
>-|15|TRBV15|TRBJ1-4|-
TGTGCCACCAGCAGACCACAGGGCTACAGTGAAAAACTGTTTTTT
CATSRPQGYSEKLFF
>-|14|TRBV24-1|TRBJ1-2|-
TGTGCCACCAGTGACCCCGGACGGACCTATGGCTACACCTTC
CATSDPGRTYGYTF
>-|17|TRBV9|TRBJ1-2|-
TGTGCCAGCAGCCCGGGAGGCCCCCCAAGGCCTTTCTATGGCTACACCTTC
CASSPGGPPRPFYGYTF
>many|13|TRBV6-5|TRBJ2-7|-
TGTGCCAGCAACTCGGGCAACTCCTACGAGCAGTACTTC
CASNSGNSYEQYF
>-|14|TRBV7-2|TRBJ1-1|-
TGTGCCAGCAGCCCTACTAGCTTGAACACTGAAGCTTTCTTT
CASSPTSLNTEAFF